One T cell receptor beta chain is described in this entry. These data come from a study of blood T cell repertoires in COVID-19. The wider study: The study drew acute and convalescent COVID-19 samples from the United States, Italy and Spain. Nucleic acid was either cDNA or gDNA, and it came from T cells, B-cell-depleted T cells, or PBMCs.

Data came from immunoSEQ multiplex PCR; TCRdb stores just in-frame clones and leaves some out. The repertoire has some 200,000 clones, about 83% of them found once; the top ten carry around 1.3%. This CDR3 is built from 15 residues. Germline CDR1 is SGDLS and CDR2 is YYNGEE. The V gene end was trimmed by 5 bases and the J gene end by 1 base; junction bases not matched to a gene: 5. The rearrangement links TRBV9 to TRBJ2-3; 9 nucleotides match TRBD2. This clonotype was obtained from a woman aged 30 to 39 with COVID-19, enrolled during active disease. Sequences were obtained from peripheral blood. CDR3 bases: TGTGCCAGCAGGGGCGGGGGGGCCGGCACAGATACGCAGTATTTT. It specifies CASRGGGAGTDTQYF.